This T cell receptor beta chain was identified in a study of radiotherapy plus CTLA-4 blockade in lung cancer (dated by TCRdb to the late 2010s). For the study in its entirety: Among enrolled patients, about 19% had an objective response and 25% to 35% reached disease control.

Concerning this clone: Its target antigen remains unknown. Base-call qualities are not available, and no considerably larger clone is one nucleotide away.

Findings and caveats that apply to the study as a whole: After treatment with radiotherapy and ipilimumab, TCR clones that came from tumors expanded in the peripheral blood. The strongest predictors of response, as reported, were early dynamic changes in blood T cell clones along with a rise in serum interferon-beta after radiation.

The method behind the library was the immunoSEQ multiplex PCR assay. TCRdb stores this immuneACCESS table with in-frame sequences only. Part of the clones is absent; in the studies checked, under half of the shortfall reflects unresolved V genes, and no reason is known for the rest. The sample yields 100,000 to 150,000 clones; 75% to 90% were counted once. The top ten clones comprise under 8% of the sample. V is clipped by 5 bases and J by 1 base, and the sequence between their germline boundaries is 5 bases long. From its cysteine to its phenylalanine, the CDR3 spans 11 amino acids. Only CDR3 DNA remains: 33 bases, in frame from the first base. CDR1 and CDR2, per the germline V gene (reference sequence), are DFQATT and SNEGSKA. The study evaluated CTLA-4 blockade (ipilimumab) given together with focal radiation therapy in patients who had chemo-refractory metastatic non-small-cell lung cancer.

The rearrangement joined TRBV20-1 to TRBJ1-1, with the identity of the D gene unclear. This TCR derives from a human donor with non-small cell lung cancer that progressed on radiotherapy plus ipilimumab. Here the sequenced sample was peripheral blood, taken from a patient treated with radiotherapy plus ipilimumab. The nucleotide sequence is TGCAGTGCTGACAAGAACACTGAAGCTTTCTTT. Its translation is CSADKNTEAFF.